This T cell receptor (beta chain) was found in a study of T cells in Graves' hyperthyroidism and ophthalmopathy (dated by TCRdb to about 2019). Study-wide context: A discovery cohort of about 100 patients, roughly 40 with Graves' ophthalmopathy and about 58 with stable Graves' hyperthyroidism, was used to find distinguishing TCR V-J signatures. An independent validation cohort of fewer than 20 hyperthyroidism patients and more than 15 patients who later progressed to ophthalmopathy tested prospective prediction of ophthalmopathy. The approximately 90 discovery patients were divided at random into training and test sets in a 7:3 ratio. In several Graves' hyperthyroidism patients, the study also compared T-cell repertoires from thyroid tissue with T-cell repertoires from blood. Following sampling, methimazole starting at 30 mg daily was given to hyperthyroidism patients, and high-dose intravenous methylprednisolone was given to ophthalmopathy patients. The paper describes TCR Vbeta CDR3 sequencing of around 130 peripheral blood samples, made up of about 41 ophthalmopathy patients, around 73 hyperthyroidism patients and about 17 progressor patients.

The TCR beta CDR3 regions were amplified from the RNA transcripts. For the first round of RT-PCR on the TCR CDR3, the HTBI primer set was used together with the Qiagen OneStep RT-PCR kit. Libraries were constructed in a second round of multiplex PCR, after which size selection and purification were performed. Sequencing of the libraries was done on an Illumina HiSeq2000 using paired-end 100 bp reads. In the paper's pipeline: SOAPnuke was used to process the raw data, throwing out any read that contained adapters or uncalled bases, had a mean Phred below 15, or lacked an exact constant-primer or identifier match. High-quality paired reads were merged with COPE v1.2.5, and unique nucleotide sequences were defined as clonotypes. MiTCR v1.1 was used to align the clonotypes against IMGT TRBV, TRBD and TRBJ reference segments. Analysis was restricted to V-J combinations with a frequency above 0.0001, which covered roughly 99% of repertoires. A TCS score was defined as the ratio between F50 (clonal expansion) and ExV (chaos), using BLOSUM62-based TCRdist between CDR3 peptides within each V-J. Welch's t-statistics and random forest reduced fewer than 550 V-J features to roughly 13, which were used in a naive Bayes classifier (R e1071). TCRdb reworked the public reads: Q25 trimming with fastp, MiXCR clone assembly, productive beta chains retained. Duplicate CDR3 protein sequences are folded into a single record with the most common DNA and genes. V and J calls and clone size were set by TCRdb, not the authors. The sample profile shows just over 550,000 distinct CDR3 sequences; approximately 44% of them were found once. 8% to 8.5% of the sample lies in the top ten.

V trim: 4 bases; J trim: 0 bases; unmatched bases: 7. The germline V gene specifies SGHTA as CDR1 and FQGNSA as CDR2. The CDR3 measures 17 amino acids from cysteine to phenylalanine. Kept here is only the CDR3 DNA, which spans 51 bases and is read in frame from base 1. Regarding this clonotype: Its antigen has not been determined. It has no much larger one-base neighbor in the sample; base qualities were not kept.

Stable Graves' hyperthyroidism was defined as no progression to ophthalmopathy during 18 months of follow-up. Hyperthyroidism patients were newly diagnosed, had a disease duration of under 2 months, and were aged 18 to 65 years. Any patient with an uncontrolled infection, another autoimmune disease, pregnancy or lactation was excluded. Diagnoses were based on clinical symptoms, serum thyroxine and TRAb, thyroid ultrasound and orbital computed tomography. Trizol reagent was used to extract total RNA, and RNA quality was then checked on an Agilent 2100 Bioanalyzer. Findings and caveats that apply to the study as a whole: Sample size was not statistically predetermined, and blinding of investigators to group allocation was not performed. Most expanded thyroid clonotypes (frequency above 0.001) were also detected in blood, suggesting blood repertoires may reflect thyroid immune responses. During validation, the model predicted progression to ophthalmopathy a median of approximately 6.5 months ahead of onset, with around 65% sensitivity and 72.22% specificity. A model built on a 13 V-J signature distinguished ophthalmopathy from stable hyperthyroidism, reaching about 89% sensitivity and under 84% specificity in cross-validation and 80%/75% in testing.

The sequence came from a woman between 18 and 30 years old with Graves' hyperthyroidism. Donor details come from another sample of the same person, matched by shared clones. Material: peripheral blood or thyroid tissue (not recorded which). The chain employs TRBV7-2 and TRBJ2-2; the central 8 bases match TRBD1. This receptor has the CDR3 CASSSPQTGANTGELFF. The sequenced DNA is TGTGCCAGCAGCTCCCCTCAGACAGGGGCGAACACCGGGGAGCTGTTTTTT. Reference TRBV7-2 and TRBJ2-2 genes cover what lies past the CDR3, so the full variable domain is GAGVSQSPSNKVTEKGKDVELRCDPISGHTALYWYRQSLGQGLEFLIYFQGNSAPDKSGLPSDRFSAERTGGSVSTLTIQRTQQEDSAVYLCASSSPQTGANTGELFFGEGSRLTVL.